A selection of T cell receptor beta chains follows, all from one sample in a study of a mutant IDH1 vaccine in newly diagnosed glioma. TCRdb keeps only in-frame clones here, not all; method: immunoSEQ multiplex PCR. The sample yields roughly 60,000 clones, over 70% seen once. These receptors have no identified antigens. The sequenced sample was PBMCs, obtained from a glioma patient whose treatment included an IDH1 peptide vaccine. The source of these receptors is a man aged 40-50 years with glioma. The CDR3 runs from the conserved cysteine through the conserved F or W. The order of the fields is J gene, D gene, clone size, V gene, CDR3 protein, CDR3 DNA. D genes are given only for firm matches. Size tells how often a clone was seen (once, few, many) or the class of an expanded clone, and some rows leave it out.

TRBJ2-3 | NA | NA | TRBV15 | CATSTMGGPGDTQYF | TGTGCCACCAGCACCATGGGGGGCCCGGGAGATACGCAGTATTTT
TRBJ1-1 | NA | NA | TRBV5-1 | CASSLWGADTEAFF | TGCGCCAGCAGCTTATGGGGAGCGGACACTGAAGCTTTCTTT
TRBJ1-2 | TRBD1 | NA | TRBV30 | CAWAIQGRTNYGYTF | TGTGCCTGGGCGATACAGGGGAGGACTAACTATGGCTACACCTTC
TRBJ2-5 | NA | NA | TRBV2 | CASKLALETQYF | TGTGCCAGCAAGCTAGCCCTGGAGACCCAGTACTTC
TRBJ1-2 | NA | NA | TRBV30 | CAWSVWTGYTF | TGTGCCTGGAGTGTATGGACCGGTTACACCTTC
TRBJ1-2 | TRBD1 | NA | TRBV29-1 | CSATPGTGFGGYTF | TGCAGCGCGACCCCCGGGACAGGGTTTGGCGGCTACACCTTC
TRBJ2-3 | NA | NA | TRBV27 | CASSPLGTSSTDTQYF | TGTGCCAGCAGCCCCTTGGGGACGTCTAGCACAGATACGCAGTATTTT
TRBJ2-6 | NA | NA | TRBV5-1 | CASSLGASWSGGANVLTF | TGCGCCAGCAGCTTGGGGGCTAGCTGGTCGGGTGGGGCCAACGTCCTGACTTTC
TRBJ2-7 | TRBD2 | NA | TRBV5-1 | CASSGLVGGDEQYF | TGCGCCAGCAGCGGTCTAGTCGGGGGGGACGAGCAGTACTTC
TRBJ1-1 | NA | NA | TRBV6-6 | CASSMGKAFF | TGTGCCAGCAGTATGGGAAAAGCTTTCTTT
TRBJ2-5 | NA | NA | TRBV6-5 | CATTTGAAQETQYF | TGTGCCACTACGACGGGGGCGGCTCAAGAGACCCAGTACTTC
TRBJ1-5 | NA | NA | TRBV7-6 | CASSLAGGQPQHF | TGTGCCAGCAGCTTAGCGGGTGGTCAGCCCCAGCATTTT
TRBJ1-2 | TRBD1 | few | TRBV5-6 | CASSLRRGRANGYTF | TGTGCCAGCAGCTTGCGTAGGGGGCGGGCGAATGGCTACACCTTC
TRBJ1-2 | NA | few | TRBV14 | CASSSTRGGSGYTF | TGTGCCAGCAGCTCAACCCGGGGGGGCTCTGGCTACACCTTC
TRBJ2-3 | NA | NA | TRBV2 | CASRGEFTDTQYF | TGTGCCAGCAGGGGGGAGTTCACAGATACGCAGTATTTT
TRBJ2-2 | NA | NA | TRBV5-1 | CASSPPGGASGELFF | TGCGCCAGCAGCCCGCCTGGGGGGGCCTCCGGGGAGCTGTTTTTT
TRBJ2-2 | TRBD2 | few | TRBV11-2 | CASSLVSGGATAELFF | TGTGCCAGCAGCTTAGTCTCCGGGGGGGCCACCGCGGAGCTGTTTTTT
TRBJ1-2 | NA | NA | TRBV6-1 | CASSELSVYGYTF | TGTGCCAGCAGTGAACTATCAGTATATGGCTACACCTTC
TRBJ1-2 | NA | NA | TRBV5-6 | CASSSQFGGYTF | TGTGCCAGCAGCTCCCAGTTTGGAGGCTACACCTTC
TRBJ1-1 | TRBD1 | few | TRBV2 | CASSTRQGTEAFF | TGTGCCAGCAGTACCCGACAGGGCACTGAAGCTTTCTTT
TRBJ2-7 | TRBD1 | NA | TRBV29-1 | CSVGRTGAHEQYF | TGCAGCGTTGGCAGGACAGGGGCCCACGAGCAGTACTTC
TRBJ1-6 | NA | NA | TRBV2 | CASITGAKSPLHF | TGTGCCAGCATAACAGGTGCAAAATCACCCCTCCACTTT
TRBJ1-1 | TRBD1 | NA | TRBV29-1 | CSVEDGGGRGTEAFF | TGCAGCGTTGAGGATGGGGGGGGCAGGGGGACTGAAGCTTTCTTT
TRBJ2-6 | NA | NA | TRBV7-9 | CASSFREAGANVLTF | TGTGCCAGCAGTTTCAGGGAGGCTGGGGCCAACGTCCTGACTTTC
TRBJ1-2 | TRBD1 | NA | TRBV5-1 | CASSSPDRGMGGYTF | TGCGCCAGCAGCTCTCCCGACAGGGGTATGGGGGGCTACACCTTC
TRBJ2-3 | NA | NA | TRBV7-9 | CASSAPGLKDTQYF | TGTGCCAGCAGCGCCCCGGGGTTGAAAGATACGCAGTATTTT
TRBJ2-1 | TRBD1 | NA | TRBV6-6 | CASRPTRQGAQNEQFF | TGTGCCAGCAGACCTACTAGACAGGGGGCGCAGAATGAGCAGTTCTTC
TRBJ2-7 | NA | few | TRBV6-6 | CASSYSATSYEQYF | TGTGCCAGCAGTTACTCTGCGACTAGCTACGAGCAGTACTTC
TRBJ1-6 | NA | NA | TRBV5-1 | CASSLVAGNSYNSPLHF | TGCGCCAGCAGCTTGGTGGCCGGTAACTCCTATAATTCACCCCTCCACTTT
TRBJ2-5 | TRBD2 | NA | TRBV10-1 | CASSPGTSGGALKTQYF | TGCGCCAGCAGCCCCGGGACTAGCGGGGGGGCCCTGAAGACCCAGTACTTC
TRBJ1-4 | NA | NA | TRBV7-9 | CASSLVEGLNEKLFF | TGTGCCAGCAGCTTAGTGGAGGGACTTAATGAAAAACTGTTTTTT
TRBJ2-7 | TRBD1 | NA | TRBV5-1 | CASSARTGELEQYF | TGCGCCAGCAGCGCGCGGACAGGGGAACTCGAGCAGTACTTC
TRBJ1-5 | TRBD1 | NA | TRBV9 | CASSVGQGNQPQHF | TGTGCCAGCAGCGTCGGACAGGGAAATCAGCCCCAGCATTTT
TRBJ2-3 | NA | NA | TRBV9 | CASSPSVGSTDTQYF | TGTGCCAGCAGCCCCAGCGTAGGTAGCACAGATACGCAGTATTTT
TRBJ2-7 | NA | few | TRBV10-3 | CAISPGPSYEQYF | TGTGCCATCAGTCCGGGCCCCTCCTACGAGCAGTACTTC
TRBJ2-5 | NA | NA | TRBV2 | CASRKGQGNQETQYF | TGTGCCAGCAGGAAGGGACAAGGGAACCAAGAGACCCAGTACTTC
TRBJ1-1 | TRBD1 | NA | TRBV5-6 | CASSLGDRGSITEAFF | TGTGCCAGCAGCTTGGGGGACAGGGGATCGATTACTGAAGCTTTCTTT
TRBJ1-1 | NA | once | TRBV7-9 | CASSLVGDLVLLF | TGTGCCAGCAGCTTAGTGGGCGACCTAGTGCTCCTCTTT
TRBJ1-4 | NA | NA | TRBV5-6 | CASSRDTATNEKLFF | TGTGCCAGCAGCCGGGACACTGCAACTAATGAAAAACTGTTTTTT
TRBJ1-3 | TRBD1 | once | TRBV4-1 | CASSQGTGSGNTIYF | TGCGCCAGCAGCCAAGGGACAGGGTCTGGAAACACCATATATTTT
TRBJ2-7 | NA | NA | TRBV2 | CASARAYEQYF | TGTGCCAGCGCACGTGCCTACGAGCAGTACTTC
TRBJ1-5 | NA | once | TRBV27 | CASSPGPAGHQPQHF | TGTGCCAGCAGTCCCGGTCCCGCAGGCCACCAGCCCCAGCATTTT
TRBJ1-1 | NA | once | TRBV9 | CASSPEIVNTEAFF | TGTGCCAGCAGCCCCGAGATAGTGAACACTGAAGCTTTCTTT
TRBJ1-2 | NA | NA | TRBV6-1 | CASRPGGYGYTF | TGTGCCAGCCGACCGGGTGGCTATGGCTACACCTTC
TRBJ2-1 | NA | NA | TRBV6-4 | CASSDSPTGSTRNEQFF | TGTGCCAGCAGTGACTCCCCCACAGGGAGCACCAGAAATGAGCAGTTCTTC
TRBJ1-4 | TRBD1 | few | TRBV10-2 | CASRTGAGEKLFF | TGCGCCAGCAGGACAGGGGCAGGGGAAAAACTGTTTTTT